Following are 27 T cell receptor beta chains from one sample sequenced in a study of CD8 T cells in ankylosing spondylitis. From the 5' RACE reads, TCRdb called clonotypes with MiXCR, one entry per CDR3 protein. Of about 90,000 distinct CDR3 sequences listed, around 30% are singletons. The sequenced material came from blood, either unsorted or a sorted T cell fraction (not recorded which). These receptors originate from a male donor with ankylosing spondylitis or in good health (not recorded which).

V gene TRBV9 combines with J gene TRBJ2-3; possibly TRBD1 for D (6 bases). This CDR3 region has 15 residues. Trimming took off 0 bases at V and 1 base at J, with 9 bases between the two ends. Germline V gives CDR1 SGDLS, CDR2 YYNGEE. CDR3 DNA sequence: TGTGCCAGCAGCGTAGTGGGGGCCGGCACAGATACGCAGTATTTT. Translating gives CASSVVGAGTDTQYF. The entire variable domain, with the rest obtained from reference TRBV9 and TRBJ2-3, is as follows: DSGVTQTPKHLITATGQRVTLRCSPRSGDLSVYWYQQSLDQGLQFLIQYYNGEERAKGNILERFSAQQFPDLHSELNLSSLELGDSALYFCASSVVGAGTDTQYFGPGTRLTVL.

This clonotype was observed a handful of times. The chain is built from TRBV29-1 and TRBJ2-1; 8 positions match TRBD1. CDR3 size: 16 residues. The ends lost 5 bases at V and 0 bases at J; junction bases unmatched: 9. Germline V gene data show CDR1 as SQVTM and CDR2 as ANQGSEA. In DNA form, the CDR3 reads TGCAGCGTTCCCCGGACAGGGATAAGCTCCTACAATGAGCAGTTCTTC. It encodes CSVPRTGISSYNEQFF.

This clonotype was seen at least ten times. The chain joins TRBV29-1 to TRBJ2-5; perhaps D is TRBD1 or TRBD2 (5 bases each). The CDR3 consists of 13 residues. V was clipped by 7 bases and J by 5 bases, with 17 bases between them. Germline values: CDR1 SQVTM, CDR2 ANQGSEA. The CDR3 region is CSAIPGPSETQYF. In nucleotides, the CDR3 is TGCAGCGCCATACCGGGACCCTCGGAGACCCAGTACTTC.

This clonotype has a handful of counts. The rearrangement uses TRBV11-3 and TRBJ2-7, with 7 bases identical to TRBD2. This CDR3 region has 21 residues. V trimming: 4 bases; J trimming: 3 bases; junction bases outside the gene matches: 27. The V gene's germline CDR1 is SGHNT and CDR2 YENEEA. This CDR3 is CASSSLARPTGASGVVYEQYF. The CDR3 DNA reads TGTGCCAGCAGCTCGCTGGCCCGGCCGACTGGGGCTAGCGGCGTCGTCTACGAGCAGTACTTC.

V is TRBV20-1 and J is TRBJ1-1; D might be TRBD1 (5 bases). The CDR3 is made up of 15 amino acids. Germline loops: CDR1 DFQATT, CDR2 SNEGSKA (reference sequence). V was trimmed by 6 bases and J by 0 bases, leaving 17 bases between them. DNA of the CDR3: TGCAGTGCCCCCGTCGAAACAGGCGTGAACACTGAAGCTTTCTTT. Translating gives CSAPVETGVNTEAFF.

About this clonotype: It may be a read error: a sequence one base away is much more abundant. CDR3 loop: CASSLQGSDGYTF. The CDR3 region has the DNA TGCGCCAGCAGCTTGCAGGGGTCAGATGGCTACACCTTC. V gene TRBV5-1 combines with J gene TRBJ1-2; D is possibly TRBD1 (6 bases). The ends were cut back, 1 base at V and 6 bases at J, with 10 bases in the middle. Per germline, CDR1 SGHRS and CDR2 YFSETQ. The CDR3 totals 13 residues.

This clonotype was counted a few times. This CDR3 is CASSLEVQDNYGYTF. For the CDR3, the DNA is TGCGCCAGCAGCTTGGAGGTCCAGGACAACTATGGCTACACCTTC. The chain uses TRBV5-1 and TRBJ1-2; D gene ambiguous. V gave up 0 bases and J gave up 2 bases, with 11 bases separating them. The CDR3 covers 15 residues. The germline V gene has CDR1 SGHRS and CDR2 YFSETQ.

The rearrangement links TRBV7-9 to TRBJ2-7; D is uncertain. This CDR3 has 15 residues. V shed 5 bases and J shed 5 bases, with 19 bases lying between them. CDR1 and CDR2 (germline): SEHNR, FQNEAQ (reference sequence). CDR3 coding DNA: TGTGCCAGCAGCCACGTAACGATTGGGAAGGACGAGCAGTACTTC. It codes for CASSHVTIGKDEQYF.

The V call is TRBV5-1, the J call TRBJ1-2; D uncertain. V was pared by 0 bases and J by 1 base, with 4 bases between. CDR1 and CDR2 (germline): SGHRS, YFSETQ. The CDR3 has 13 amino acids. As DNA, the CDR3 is TGCGCCAGCAGCTTGGCCCTTAACTATGGCTACACCTTC. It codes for CASSLALNYGYTF.

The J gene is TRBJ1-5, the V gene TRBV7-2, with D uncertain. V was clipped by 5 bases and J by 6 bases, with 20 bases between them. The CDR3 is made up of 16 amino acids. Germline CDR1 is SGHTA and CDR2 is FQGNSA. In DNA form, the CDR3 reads TGTGCCAGCAGCCCATCCAGCGCAAATCGGGGTCAGCCCCAGCATTTT. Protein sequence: CASSPSSANRGQPQHF. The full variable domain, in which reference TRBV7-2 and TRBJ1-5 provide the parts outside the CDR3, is GAGVSQSPSNKVTEKGKDVELRCDPISGHTALYWYRQSLGQGLEFLIYFQGNSAPDKSGLPSDRFSAERTGGSVSTLTIQRTQQEDSAVYLCASSPSSANRGQPQHFGDGTRLSIL.

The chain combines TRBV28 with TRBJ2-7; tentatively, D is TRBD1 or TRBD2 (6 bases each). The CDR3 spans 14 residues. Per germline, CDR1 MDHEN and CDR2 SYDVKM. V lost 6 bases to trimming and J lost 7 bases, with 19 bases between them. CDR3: CASSAGGTSGEQYV. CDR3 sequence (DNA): TGTGCCAGCAGCGCGGGCGGGACATCTGGGGAGCAGTACGTC.

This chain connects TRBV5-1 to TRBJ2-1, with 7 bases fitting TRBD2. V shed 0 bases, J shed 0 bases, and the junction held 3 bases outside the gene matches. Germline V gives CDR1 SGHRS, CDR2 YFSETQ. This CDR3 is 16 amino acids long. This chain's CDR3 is CASSLELAASYNEQFF. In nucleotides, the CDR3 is TGCGCCAGCAGCTTGGAGCTAGCGGCCTCCTACAATGAGCAGTTCTTC.

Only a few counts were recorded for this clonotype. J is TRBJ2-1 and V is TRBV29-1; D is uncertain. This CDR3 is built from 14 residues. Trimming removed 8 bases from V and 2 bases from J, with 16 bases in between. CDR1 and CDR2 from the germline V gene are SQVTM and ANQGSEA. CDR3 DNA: TGCAGCACCTATGCCGGGTTGGCCTACAATGAGCAGTTCTTC. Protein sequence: CSTYAGLAYNEQFF.

The CDR3 DNA is TGCGCCAGCACCTACGGACAAACAGGGAACACTGAAGCTTTCTTT. Its translation is CASTYGQTGNTEAFF. The chain combines TRBV5-1 with TRBJ1-1; perhaps TRBD1 as D (5 bases). The CDR3 consists of 15 residues. From germline, CDR1 is SGHRS and CDR2 YFSETQ. V gave up 6 bases and J gave up 1 base, with 16 bases separating them.

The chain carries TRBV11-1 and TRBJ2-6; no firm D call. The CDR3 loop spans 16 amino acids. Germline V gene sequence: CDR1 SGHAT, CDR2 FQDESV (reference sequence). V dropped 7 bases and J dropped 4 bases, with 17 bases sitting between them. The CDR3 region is CASTEHLAGGANVLTF. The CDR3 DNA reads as TGTGCCAGCACCGAACACCTTGCAGGAGGGGCCAACGTCCTGACTTTC.

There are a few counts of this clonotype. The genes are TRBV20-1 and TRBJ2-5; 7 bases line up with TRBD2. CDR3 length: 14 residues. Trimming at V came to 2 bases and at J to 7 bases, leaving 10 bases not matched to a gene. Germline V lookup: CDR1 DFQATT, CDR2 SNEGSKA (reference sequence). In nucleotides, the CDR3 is TGCAGTGCTAGACCGATGCGTGCGGGGGTGACCCAGTACTTC. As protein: CSARPMRAGVTQYF.

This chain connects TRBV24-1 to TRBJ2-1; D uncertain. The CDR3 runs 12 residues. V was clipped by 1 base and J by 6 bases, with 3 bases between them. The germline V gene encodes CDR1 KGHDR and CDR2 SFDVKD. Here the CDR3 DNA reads TGTGCCACCAGTGATTTAAGCAATGAGCAGTTCTTC. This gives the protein CATSDLSNEQFF.

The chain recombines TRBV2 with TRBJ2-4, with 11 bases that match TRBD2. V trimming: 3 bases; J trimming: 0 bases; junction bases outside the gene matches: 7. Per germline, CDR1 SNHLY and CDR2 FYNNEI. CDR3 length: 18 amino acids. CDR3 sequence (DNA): TGTGCCAGCAGTGAGCGACTAGCGGGGCCTATAGCCAAAAACATTCAGTACTTC. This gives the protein CASSERLAGPIAKNIQYF.

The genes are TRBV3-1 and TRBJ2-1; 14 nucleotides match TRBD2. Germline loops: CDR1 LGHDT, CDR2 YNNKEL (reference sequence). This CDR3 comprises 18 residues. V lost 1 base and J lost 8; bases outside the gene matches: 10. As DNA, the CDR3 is TGTGCCAGCAGCCAAGCCCCCGGGACTAGCGGGAGAGCGGATGAGCAGTTCTTC. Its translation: CASSQAPGTSGRADEQFF.

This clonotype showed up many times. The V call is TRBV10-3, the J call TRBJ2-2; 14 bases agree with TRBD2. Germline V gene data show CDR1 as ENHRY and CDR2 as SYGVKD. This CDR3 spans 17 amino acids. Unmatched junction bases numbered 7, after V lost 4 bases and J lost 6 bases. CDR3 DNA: TGTGCCATCAGTGTAACGGGACTAGCGGGAGTAGCCGGGGAGCTGTTTTTT. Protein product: CAISVTGLAGVAGELFF.

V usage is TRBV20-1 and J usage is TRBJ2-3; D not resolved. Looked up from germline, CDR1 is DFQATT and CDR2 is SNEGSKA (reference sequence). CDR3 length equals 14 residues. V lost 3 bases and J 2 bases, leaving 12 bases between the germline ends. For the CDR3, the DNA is TGCAGTGCTAGGGGCCCCCCGGCCACAGATACGCAGTATTTT. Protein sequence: CSARGPPATDTQYF.

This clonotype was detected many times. The CDR3 spells CAISWTGGYEQYF. The CDR3, as DNA: TGTGCCATCAGCTGGACAGGGGGCTACGAGCAGTACTTC. The rearrangement links TRBV10-3 to TRBJ2-7; 10 nucleotides agree with TRBD1. This CDR3 contains 13 residues. Germline CDR1 ENHRY, CDR2 SYGVKD. V shed 6 bases, J shed 3 bases, and the junction held 2 bases outside the gene matches.

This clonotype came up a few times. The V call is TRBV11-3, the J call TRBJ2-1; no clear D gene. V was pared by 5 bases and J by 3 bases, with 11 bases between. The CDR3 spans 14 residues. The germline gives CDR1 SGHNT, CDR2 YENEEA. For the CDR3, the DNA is TGTGCCAGCAGCCTCCGGACCGGCTACAATGAGCAGTTCTTC. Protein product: CASSLRTGYNEQFF.

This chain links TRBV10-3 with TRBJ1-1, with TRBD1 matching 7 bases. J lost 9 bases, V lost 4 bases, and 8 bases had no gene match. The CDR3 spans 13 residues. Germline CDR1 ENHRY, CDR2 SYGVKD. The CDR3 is CAISAPGQKKAFF. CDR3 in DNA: TGTGCCATCAGTGCGCCGGGACAGAAAAAAGCTTTCTTT.

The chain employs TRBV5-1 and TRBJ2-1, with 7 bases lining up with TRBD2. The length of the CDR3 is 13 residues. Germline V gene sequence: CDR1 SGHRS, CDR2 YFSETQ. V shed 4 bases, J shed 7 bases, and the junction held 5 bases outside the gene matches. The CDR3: CASSPAAGNEQFF. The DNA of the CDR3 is TGCGCCAGCAGCCCCGCAGCGGGGAATGAGCAGTTCTTC.

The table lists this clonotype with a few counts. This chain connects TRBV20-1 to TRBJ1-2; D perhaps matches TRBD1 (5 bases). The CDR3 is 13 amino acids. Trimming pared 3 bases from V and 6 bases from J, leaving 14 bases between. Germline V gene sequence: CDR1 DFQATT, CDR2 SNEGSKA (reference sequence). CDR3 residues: CSASLPGQNGYTF. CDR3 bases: TGCAGTGCTAGTCTTCCAGGGCAGAATGGCTACACCTTC.

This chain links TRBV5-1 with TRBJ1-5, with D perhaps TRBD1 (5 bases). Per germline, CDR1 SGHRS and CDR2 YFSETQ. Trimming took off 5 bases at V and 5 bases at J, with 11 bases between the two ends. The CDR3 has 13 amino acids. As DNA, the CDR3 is TGCGCCAGCAGAGGGGCGGATGATCAGCCCCAGCATTTT. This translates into CASRGADDQPQHF.